A single sample is the source of the 6 T cell receptor beta chains below, sequenced in a study of molecular identifiers for immune sequencing clone quantification. TCRdb recomputed calls from the PCR reads with MiXCR, one row per CDR3 protein. The sample holds 85,000 to 100,000 distinct CDR3 sequences, 20% to 25% seen once. Material for sequencing was naive CD8+ T cells from blood, with Jurkat cell RNA spiked in. The sample's subset: FACS-sorted CD8+CD4-CCR7+CD45RA+ naive T cells. These receptors all come from a human donor in good health. Some libraries in this study had Jurkat cell RNA spiked in.

This clonotype occurred a few times. The gene calls are TRBV7-4 and TRBJ2-2; D unclear. Trimming cost V 3 bases and J 3 bases, with 11 bases left between them. CDR1 is SGHVT, CDR2 SQSDAQ, per germline. The CDR3 runs to 15 residues. CDR3 in DNA: TGTGCCAGCAGCTTCAAGGGTTCGGACACCGGGGAGCTGTTTTTT. This translates into CASSFKGSDTGELFF. Looking up the rest from reference TRBV7-4 and TRBJ2-2 gives the full variable domain: GAGVSQSPRYKVAKRGRDVALRCDSISGHVTLYWYRQTLGQGSEVLTYSQSDAQRDKSGRPSGRFSAERPERSVSTLKIQRTEQGDSAVYLCASSFKGSDTGELFFGEGSRLTVL.

In this sample, this clonotype turned up many times. This chain links TRBV6-5 with TRBJ2-7, with D unresolved. CDR1 and CDR2 (germline): MNHEY, SVGAGI. The CDR3 is 15 residues long. With 6 bases removed from V and 2 bases from J, the gap between germline ends came to 17 bases. In nucleotides, the CDR3 is TGTGCCAGCAGCAAAACGTACAGAGATACCTACGAGCAGTACTTC. Amino acids: CASSKTYRDTYEQYF.

This clonotype was seen at least ten times. The gene calls are TRBV20-1 and TRBJ2-3; TRBD2 matches at 14 bases. Germline CDR1 DFQATT, CDR2 SNEGSKA (reference sequence). V lost 0 bases, J lost 2 bases, and 1 base stayed unmatched. This CDR3 comprises 16 residues. The CDR3 spells CSAREGLAGVTDTQYF. The CDR3 nucleotides read TGCAGTGCTAGAGAGGGACTAGCGGGAGTCACAGATACGCAGTATTTT.

V is TRBV7-6 and J is TRBJ1-1; 10 positions match TRBD1. Germline V lookup: CDR1 SGHVS, CDR2 FNYEAQ. The trim removed 3 bases at V and 4 bases at J, leaving 17 bases unmatched. The CDR3 spans 19 residues. The CDR3 spells CASSFEGMDSTGGFTEAFF. CDR3 DNA sequence: TGTGCCAGCAGCTTCGAGGGTATGGATTCGACAGGGGGCTTCACTGAAGCTTTCTTT. The variable domain in full, with the rest retrieved from reference TRBV7-6 and TRBJ1-1, is GAGVSQSPRYKVTKRGQDVALRCDPISGHVSLYWYRQALGQGPEFLTYFNYEAQQDKSGLPNDRFSAERPEGSISTLTIQRTEQRDSAMYRCASSFEGMDSTGGFTEAFFGQGTRLTVV.

This clonotype was seen ten or more times. The CDR3 DNA is TGTGCCAGCAGCTTAGCCGGGACAGATGAAGCTTTCTTT. This gives the protein CASSLAGTDEAFF. V usage is TRBV7-6 and J usage is TRBJ1-1, with TRBD1 identical over 7 bases. There are 13 residues in the CDR3. V lost 0 bases, J lost 7 bases, and 2 bases stayed unmatched. Germline values: CDR1 SGHVS, CDR2 FNYEAQ.

V is TRBV28 and J is TRBJ2-3, with D possibly matching TRBD2 (5 bases). Trimming left V 1 base short and J 6 bases short, with 20 bases between. The germline gives CDR1 MDHEN, CDR2 SYDVKM. The CDR3 spans 17 residues. CDR3 residues: CASSLSGIGLSTDTQYF. The CDR3 nucleotides are TGTGCCAGCAGTTTATCGGGAATTGGGCTTAGTACGGATACGCAGTATTTT.